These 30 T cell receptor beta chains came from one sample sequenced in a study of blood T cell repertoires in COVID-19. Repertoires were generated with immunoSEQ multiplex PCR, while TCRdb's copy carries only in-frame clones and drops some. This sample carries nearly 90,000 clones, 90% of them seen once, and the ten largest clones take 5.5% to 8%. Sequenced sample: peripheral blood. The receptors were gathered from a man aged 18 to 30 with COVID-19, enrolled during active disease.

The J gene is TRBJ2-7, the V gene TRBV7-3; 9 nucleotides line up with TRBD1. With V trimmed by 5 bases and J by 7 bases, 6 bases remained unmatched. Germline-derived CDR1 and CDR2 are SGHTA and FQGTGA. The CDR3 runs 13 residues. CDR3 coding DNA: TGTGCCAGCAGCCAAAGACAGGGGGGTGAGCAGTACTTC. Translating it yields CASSQRQGGEQYF.

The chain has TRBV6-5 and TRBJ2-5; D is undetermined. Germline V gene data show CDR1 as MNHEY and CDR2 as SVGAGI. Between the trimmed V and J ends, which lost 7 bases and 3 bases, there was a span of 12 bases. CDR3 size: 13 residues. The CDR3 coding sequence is TGTGCCAGCAATCACCTCCGCGAAGAGACCCAGTACTTC. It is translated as CASNHLREETQYF.

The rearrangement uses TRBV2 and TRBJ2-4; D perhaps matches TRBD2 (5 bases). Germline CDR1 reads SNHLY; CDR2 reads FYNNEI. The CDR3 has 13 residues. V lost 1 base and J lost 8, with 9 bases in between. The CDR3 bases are TGTGCCAGCAGTGAAGAGGCGAGGGACATTCAGTACTTC. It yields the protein CASSEEARDIQYF.

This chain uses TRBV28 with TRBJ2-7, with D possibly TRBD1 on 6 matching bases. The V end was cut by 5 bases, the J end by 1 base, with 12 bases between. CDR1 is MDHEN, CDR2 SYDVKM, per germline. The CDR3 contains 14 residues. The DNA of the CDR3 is TGTGCCAGCAGTGGGTGGACAGAGTCCTACGAGCAGTACTTC. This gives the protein CASSGWTESYEQYF.

The CDR3 here is CASSGRGGNEQYF. CDR3 bases: TGTGCCAGCAGCGGCCGTGGAGGAAACGAGCAGTACTTC. The chain is built from TRBV5-4 and TRBJ2-7, with a weak D call TRBD2 (5 bases). The CDR3 loop spans 13 amino acids. Germline V lookup: CDR1 SGHNT, CDR2 YYREEE (reference sequence). V shed 4 bases and J shed 5 bases, with 13 bases lying between them.

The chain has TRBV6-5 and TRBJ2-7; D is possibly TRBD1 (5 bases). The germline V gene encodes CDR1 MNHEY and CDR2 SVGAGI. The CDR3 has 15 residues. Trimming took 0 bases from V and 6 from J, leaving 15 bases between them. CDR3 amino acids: CASSYSRQYQGEQYF. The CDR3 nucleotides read TGTGCCAGCAGTTACTCGAGGCAATACCAGGGCGAGCAGTACTTC.

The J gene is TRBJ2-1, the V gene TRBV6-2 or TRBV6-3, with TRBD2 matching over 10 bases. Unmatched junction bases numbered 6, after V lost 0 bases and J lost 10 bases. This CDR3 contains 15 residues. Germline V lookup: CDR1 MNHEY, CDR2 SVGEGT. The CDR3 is CASSYSASGSQEQFF. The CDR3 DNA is TGTGCCAGCAGTTACTCAGCTAGCGGGAGTCAGGAGCAGTTCTTC.

The CDR3 nucleotides are TGTGCCAGCAGCCAAGCCCCGGGACTAGCAAATGAGCAGTTCTTC. Translating gives CASSQAPGLANEQFF. V usage is TRBV14 and J usage is TRBJ2-1; 9 bases agree with TRBD2. Germline trimming cut 1 base from V and 7 bases from J; bases unmatched to any gene: 5. Germline V gene sequence: CDR1 SGHDN, CDR2 FVKESK. The CDR3 runs 15 residues.

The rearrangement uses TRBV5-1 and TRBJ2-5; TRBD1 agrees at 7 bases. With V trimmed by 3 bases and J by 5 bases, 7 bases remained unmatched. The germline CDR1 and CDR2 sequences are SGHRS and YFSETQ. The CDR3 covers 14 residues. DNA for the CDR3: TGCGCCAGCAGCTGGGACAGACCTCGGGAGACCCAGTACTTC. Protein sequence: CASSWDRPRETQYF.

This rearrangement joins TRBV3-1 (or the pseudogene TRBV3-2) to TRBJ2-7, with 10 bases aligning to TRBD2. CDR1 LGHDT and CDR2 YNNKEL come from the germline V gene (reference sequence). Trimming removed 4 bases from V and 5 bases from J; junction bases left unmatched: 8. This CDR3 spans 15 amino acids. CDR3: CASSRKLAGVDEQYF. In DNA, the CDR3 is TGTGCCAGCAGCCGAAAGCTAGCGGGAGTGGACGAGCAGTACTTC.

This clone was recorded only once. The CDR3 loop is CASSLFGTGYNEQFF. CDR3 in DNA: TGTGCCAGCAGCTTATTTGGGACAGGCTACAATGAGCAGTTCTTC. This chain joins TRBV11-2 and TRBJ2-1, with 8 positions matching TRBD1. The trim removed 2 bases at V and 3 bases at J, leaving 3 bases unmatched. CDR1 SGHAT and CDR2 FQNNGV come from the germline V gene. The CDR3 totals 15 residues.

CDR3 DNA sequence: TGTGCCAGCAGCTTCTGGACAGGGGGCAACGAGCAGTACTTC. Encoded protein: CASSFWTGGNEQYF. The V gene is TRBV7-8, the J gene TRBJ2-7; 11 positions match TRBD1. Germline assignment: CDR1 SGHVS and CDR2 FQNEAQ. The length of the CDR3 is 14 residues. The J segment lost 5 bases and the V segment lost 3 bases, leaving 3 bases of the junction unmatched.

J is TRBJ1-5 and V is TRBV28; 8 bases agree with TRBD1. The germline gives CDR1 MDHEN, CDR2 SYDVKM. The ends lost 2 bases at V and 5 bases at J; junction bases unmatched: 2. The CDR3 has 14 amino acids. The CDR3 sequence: CASSLGQGHQPQHF. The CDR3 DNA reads TGTGCCAGCAGTTTAGGACAGGGACATCAGCCCCAGCATTTT. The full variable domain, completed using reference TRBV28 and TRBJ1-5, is DVKVTQSSRYLVKRTGEKVFLECVQDMDHENMFWYRQDPGLGLRLIYFSYDVKMKEKGDIPEGYSVSREKKERFSLILESASTNQTSMYLCASSLGQGHQPQHFGDGTRLSIL.

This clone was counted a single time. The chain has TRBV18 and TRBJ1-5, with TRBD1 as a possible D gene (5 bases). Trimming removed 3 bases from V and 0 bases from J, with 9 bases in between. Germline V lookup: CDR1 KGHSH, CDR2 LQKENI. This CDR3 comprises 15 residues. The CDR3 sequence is CASSPRGDSNQPQHF. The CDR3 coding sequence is TGTGCCAGCTCACCCCGGGGGGATAGCAATCAGCCCCAGCATTTT.

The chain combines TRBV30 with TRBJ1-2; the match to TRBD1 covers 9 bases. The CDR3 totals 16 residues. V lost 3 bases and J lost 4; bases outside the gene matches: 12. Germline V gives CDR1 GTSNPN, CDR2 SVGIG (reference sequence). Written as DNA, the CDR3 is TGTGCCTGGAGGGTCGGGAACAGGGGGCACGGCTATGGCTACACCTTC. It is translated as CAWRVGNRGHGYGYTF. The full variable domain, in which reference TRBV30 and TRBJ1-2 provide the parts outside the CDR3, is SQTIHQWPATLVQPVGSPLSLECTVEGTSNPNLYWYRQAAGRGLQLLFYSVGIGQISSEVPQNLSASRPQDRQFILSSKKLLLSDSGFYLCAWRVGNRGHGYGYTFGSGTRLTVV.

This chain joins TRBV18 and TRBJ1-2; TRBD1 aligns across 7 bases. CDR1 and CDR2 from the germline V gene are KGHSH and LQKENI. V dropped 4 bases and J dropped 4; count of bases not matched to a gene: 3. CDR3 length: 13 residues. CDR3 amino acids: CASSRDRAYGYTF. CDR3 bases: TGTGCCAGCTCACGAGACAGGGCCTATGGCTACACCTTC.

CDR3 protein: CASSFDRNYEQYF. In nucleotides, the CDR3 is TGTGCCAGCAGTTTCGACAGGAACTACGAGCAGTACTTC. The chain carries TRBV27 and TRBJ2-7; weak D call: TRBD1 (6 bases). Trimming removed 3 bases at V and 3 bases at J, with 9 bases between. The CDR3 length is 13 residues. CDR1 MNHEY and CDR2 SMNVEV come from the germline V gene (reference sequence).

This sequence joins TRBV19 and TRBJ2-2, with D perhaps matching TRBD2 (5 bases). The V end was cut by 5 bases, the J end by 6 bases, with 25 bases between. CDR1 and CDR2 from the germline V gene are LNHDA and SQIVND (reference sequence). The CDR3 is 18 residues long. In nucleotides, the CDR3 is TGTGCCAGTAGTCCGCGGATTAGCCGCCCGGGATTCGCCGGGGAGCTGTTTTTT. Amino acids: CASSPRISRPGFAGELFF.

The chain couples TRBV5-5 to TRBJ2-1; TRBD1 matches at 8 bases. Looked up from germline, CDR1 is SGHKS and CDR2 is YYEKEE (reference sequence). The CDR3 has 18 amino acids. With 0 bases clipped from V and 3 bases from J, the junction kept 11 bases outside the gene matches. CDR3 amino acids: CASSLGSVSGGFYNEQFF. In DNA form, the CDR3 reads TGTGCCAGCAGCTTGGGTTCGGTGTCAGGGGGCTTCTACAATGAGCAGTTCTTC.

The CDR3 here is CASSPPGRGFTDTQYF. DNA for the CDR3: TGTGCCAGCAGCCCTCCCGGGCGGGGGTTCACAGATACGCAGTATTTT. The chain employs TRBV28 and TRBJ2-3; the match to TRBD2 covers 7 bases. The CDR3 length is 16 residues. V was pared by 6 bases and J by 2 bases, with 11 bases of the junction left unmatched. The V gene's germline CDR1 is MDHEN and CDR2 SYDVKM.

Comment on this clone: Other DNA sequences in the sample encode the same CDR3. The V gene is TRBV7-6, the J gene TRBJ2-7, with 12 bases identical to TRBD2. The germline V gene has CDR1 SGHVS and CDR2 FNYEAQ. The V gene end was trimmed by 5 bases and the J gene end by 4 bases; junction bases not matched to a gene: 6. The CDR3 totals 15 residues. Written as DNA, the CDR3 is TGTGCCAGCAGCCCTCGGACTAGCGGGGCATACGAGCAGTACTTC. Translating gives CASSPRTSGAYEQYF.

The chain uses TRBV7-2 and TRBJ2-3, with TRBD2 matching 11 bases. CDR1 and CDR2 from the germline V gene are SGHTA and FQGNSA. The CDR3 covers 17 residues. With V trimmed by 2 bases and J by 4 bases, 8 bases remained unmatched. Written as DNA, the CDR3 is TGTGCCAGCAGCTTATACACTAGCGGGAGTTTGGCAGATACGCAGTATTTT. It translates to CASSLYTSGSLADTQYF.

The chain's CDR3 is CASSSGGANVLTF. The DNA of the CDR3 is TGTGCCAGCAGCTCAGGAGGGGCCAACGTCCTGACTTTC. This sequence joins TRBV9 and TRBJ2-6, with D unresolved. Trimming cost V 4 bases and J 4 bases, with 6 bases left between them. This CDR3 has 13 residues. Germline CDR1 is SGDLS and CDR2 is YYNGEE.

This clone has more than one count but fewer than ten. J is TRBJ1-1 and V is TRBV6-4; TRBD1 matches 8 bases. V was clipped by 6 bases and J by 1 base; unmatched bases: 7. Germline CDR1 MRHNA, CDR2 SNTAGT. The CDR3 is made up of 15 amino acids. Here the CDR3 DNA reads TGTGCCAGCAGGCCCGGACAGGGCGAGAACACTGAAGCTTTCTTT. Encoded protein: CASRPGQGENTEAFF.

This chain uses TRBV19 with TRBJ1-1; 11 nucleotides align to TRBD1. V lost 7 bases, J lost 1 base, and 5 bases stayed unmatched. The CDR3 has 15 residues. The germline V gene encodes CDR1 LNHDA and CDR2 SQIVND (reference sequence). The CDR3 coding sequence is TGTGCCAGTATCCGGACAGGGGGCAGGAACACTGAAGCTTTCTTT. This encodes CASIRTGGRNTEAFF.

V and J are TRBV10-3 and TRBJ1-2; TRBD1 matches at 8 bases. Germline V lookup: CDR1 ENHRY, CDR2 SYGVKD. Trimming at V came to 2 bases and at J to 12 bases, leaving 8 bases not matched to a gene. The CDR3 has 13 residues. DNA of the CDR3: TGTGCCATCAGTGAGCTGGGACAGGCACTCCACACCTTC. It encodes CAISELGQALHTF.

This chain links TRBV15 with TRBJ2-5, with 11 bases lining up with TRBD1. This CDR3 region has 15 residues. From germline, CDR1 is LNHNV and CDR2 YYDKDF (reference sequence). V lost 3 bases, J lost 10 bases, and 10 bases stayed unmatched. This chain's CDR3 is CATSRDRGRAPDQYF. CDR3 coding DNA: TGTGCCACCAGCAGGGACAGGGGGCGTGCCCCCGACCAGTACTTC. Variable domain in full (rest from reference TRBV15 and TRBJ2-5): DAMVIQNPRYQVTQFGKPVTLSCSQTLNHNVMYWYQQKSSQAPKLLFHYYDKDFNNEADTPDNFQSRRPNTSFCFLDIRSPGLGDTAMYLCATSRDRGRAPDQYFGPGTRLLVL.

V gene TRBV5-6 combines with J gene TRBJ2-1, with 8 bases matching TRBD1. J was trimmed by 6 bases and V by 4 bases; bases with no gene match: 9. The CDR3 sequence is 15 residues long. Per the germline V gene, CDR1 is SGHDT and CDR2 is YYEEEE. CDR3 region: CASSPQGAGFNEQFF. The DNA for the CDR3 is TGTGCCAGCAGCCCTCAGGGGGCTGGATTCAATGAGCAGTTCTTC. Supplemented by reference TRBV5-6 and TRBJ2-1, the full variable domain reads DAGVTQSPTHLIKTRGQQVTLRCSPKSGHDTVSWYQQALGQGPQFIFQYYEEEERQRGNFPDRFSGHQFPNYSSELNVNALLLGDSALYLCASSPQGAGFNEQFFGPGTRLTVL.

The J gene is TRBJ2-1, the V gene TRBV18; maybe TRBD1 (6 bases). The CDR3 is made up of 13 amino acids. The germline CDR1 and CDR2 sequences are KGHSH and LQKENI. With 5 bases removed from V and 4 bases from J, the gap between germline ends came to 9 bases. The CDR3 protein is CASSTTGYNEQFF. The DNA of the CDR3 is TGTGCCAGCTCAACGACAGGTTACAATGAGCAGTTCTTC.

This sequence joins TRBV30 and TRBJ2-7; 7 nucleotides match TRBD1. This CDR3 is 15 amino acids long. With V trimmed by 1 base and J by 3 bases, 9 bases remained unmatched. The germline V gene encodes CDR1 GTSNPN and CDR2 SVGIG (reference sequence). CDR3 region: CAWSGGFGTDYEQYF. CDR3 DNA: TGTGCCTGGAGTGGGGGCTTCGGGACAGACTACGAGCAGTACTTC.